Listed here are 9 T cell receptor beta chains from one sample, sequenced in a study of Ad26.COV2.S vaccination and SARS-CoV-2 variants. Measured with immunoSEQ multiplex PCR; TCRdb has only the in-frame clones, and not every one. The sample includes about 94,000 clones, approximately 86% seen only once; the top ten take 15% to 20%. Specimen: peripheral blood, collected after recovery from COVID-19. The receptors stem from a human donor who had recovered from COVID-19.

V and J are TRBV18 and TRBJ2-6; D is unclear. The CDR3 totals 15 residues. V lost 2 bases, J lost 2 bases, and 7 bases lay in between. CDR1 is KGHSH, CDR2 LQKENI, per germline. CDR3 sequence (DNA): TGTGCCAGCTCACCAACCGGTACTGGGGCCAACGTCCTGACTTTC. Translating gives CASSPTGTGANVLTF. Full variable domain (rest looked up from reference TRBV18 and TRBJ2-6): NAGVMQNPRHLVRRRGQEARLRCSPMKGHSHVYWYRQLPEEGLKFMVYLQKENIIDESGMPKERFSAEFPKEGPSILRIQQVVRGDSAAYFCASSPTGTGANVLTFGAGSRLTVL.

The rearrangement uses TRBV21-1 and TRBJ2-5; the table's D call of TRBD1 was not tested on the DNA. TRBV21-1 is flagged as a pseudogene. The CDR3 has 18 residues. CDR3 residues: CASSKPDRPRPKRETQYF. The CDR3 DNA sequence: TGTGCCAGCAGCAAACCGGACAGGCCCAGACCAAAAAGGGAGACCCAGTACTTC.

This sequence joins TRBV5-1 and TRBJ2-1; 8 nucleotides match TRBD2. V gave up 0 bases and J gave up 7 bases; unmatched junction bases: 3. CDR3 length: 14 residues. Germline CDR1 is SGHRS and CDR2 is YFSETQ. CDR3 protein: CASSLVGLGNEQFF. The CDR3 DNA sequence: TGCGCCAGCAGCTTGGTGGGACTAGGTAATGAGCAGTTCTTC.

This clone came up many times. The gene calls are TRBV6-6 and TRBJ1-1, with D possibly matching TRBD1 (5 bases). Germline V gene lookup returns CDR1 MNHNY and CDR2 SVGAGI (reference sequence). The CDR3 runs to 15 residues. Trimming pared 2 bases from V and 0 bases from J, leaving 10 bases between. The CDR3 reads CASSYGSGLNTEAFF. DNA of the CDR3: TGTGCCAGCAGTTACGGATCAGGGTTGAACACTGAAGCTTTCTTT.

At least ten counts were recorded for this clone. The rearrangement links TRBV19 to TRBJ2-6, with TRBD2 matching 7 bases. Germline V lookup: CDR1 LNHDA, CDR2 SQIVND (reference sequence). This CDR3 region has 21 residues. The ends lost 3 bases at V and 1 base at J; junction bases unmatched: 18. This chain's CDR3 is CASSIYFVVGRGGSGANVLTF. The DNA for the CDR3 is TGTGCCAGTAGTATTTATTTTGTAGTTGGGAGGGGAGGATCTGGGGCCAACGTCCTGACTTTC.

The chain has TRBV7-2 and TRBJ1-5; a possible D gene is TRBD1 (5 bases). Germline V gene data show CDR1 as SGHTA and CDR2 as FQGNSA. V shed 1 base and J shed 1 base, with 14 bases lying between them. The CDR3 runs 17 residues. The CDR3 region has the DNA TGTGCCAGCAGCTTAGGCATGTGGGGCGCGAGCAATCAGCCCCAGCATTTT. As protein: CASSLGMWGASNQPQHF.

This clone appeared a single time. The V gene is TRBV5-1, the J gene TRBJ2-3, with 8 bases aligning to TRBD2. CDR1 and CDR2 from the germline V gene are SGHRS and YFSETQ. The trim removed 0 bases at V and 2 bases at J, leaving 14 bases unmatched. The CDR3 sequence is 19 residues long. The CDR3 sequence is CASSLEGGTSRSYTDTQYF. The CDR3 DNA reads TGCGCCAGCAGCTTGGAGGGTGGGACTAGTCGTTCCTACACAGATACGCAGTATTTT.

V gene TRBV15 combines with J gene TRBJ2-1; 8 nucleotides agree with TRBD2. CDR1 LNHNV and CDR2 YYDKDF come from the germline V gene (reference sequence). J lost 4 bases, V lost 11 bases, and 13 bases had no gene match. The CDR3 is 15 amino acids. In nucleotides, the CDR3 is TGTGCCGTTGGGGCTGGACTAGCTGTATACAATGAGCAGTTCTTC. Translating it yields CAVGAGLAVYNEQFF. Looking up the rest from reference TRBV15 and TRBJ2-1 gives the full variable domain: DAMVIQNPRYQVTQFGKPVTLSCSQTLNHNVMYWYQQKSSQAPKLLFHYYDKDFNNEADTPDNFQSRRPNTSFCFLDIRSPGLGDTAMYLCAVGAGLAVYNEQFFGPGTRLTVL.

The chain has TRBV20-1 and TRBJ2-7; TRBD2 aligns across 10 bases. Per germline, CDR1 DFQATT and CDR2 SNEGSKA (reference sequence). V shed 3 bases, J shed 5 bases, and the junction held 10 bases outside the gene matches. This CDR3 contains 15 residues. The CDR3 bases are TGCAGTGCTAGTGGGATATCTAGCGGGAGAGACGAGCAGTACTTC. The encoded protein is CSASGISSGRDEQYF.